This is a list of T cell receptor beta chains from one sample in a study of T-cell reconstitution after alpha-beta-depleted transplantation in children. From the PCR reads, TCRdb called clonotypes with MiXCR, one entry per CDR3 protein. The table lists 800,000 to 1,000,000 distinct CDR3 sequences, 25% to 35% of them singletons. The material was PBMCs, mostly from graft donor cells, obtained 360 days after TCRalphabeta/CD19-depleted stem cell transplant. These receptors all stem from a boy in the first two years of life who had a stem cell transplant for SCID, so the T cells may come from the graft donor. CDR3s include the opening cysteine and the closing phenylalanine or tryptophan. Fields, in order: D gene, J gene, clone size, V gene, CDR3 protein. The D gene is left open where the match is weak. Clone size is stated in some rows and not others, as once, few, many or a class when expanded.

- | TRBJ2-7 | - | TRBV12-3/TRBV12-4 | CASSLAWDSYEQYF
- | TRBJ2-1 | - | TRBV12-3/TRBV12-4 | CASSFGGSRQFF
- | TRBJ2-7 | - | TRBV5-6 | CASSLKAGGDSYEQYF
- | TRBJ2-4 | - | TRBV3-1 | CASSQWDLAKNIQYF
- | TRBJ2-2 | few | TRBV24-1 | CATRTTNTGELFF
TRBD2 | TRBJ2-3 | few | TRBV7-2 | CASSLLLPGGTDTQYF
- | TRBJ2-7 | few | TRBV7-2 | CASSLDRDLGEQYF
TRBD2 | TRBJ2-2 | few | TRBV10-3 | CAISGPRLATNTGELFF
TRBD2 | TRBJ2-1 | - | TRBV12-3/TRBV12-4 | CASSFSRGGTQFF
- | TRBJ2-3 | many | TRBV20-1 | CSAPPGPTLDTQYF
- | TRBJ1-5 | - | TRBV27 | CASSFYPEQPQHF
- | TRBJ2-5 | - | TRBV20-1 | CSARDGGGETQYF
- | TRBJ1-5 | few | TRBV6-5 | CASSFRTPLGNQPQHF
TRBD1 | TRBJ2-7 | few | TRBV12-3/TRBV12-4 | CASRGDSVYEQYF
- | TRBJ1-1 | few | TRBV28 | CASSPFRGDTEAFF
TRBD1 | TRBJ2-5 | few | TRBV12-3/TRBV12-4 | CASSRGTGSETQYF
- | TRBJ2-1 | many | TRBV5-1 | CASSFWLSSYNEQFF
- | TRBJ2-3 | - | TRBV4-1 | CASSQDALRADTQYF
- | TRBJ1-2 | - | TRBV5-6 | CASSLAEGYVNYGYTF
- | TRBJ2-2 | few | TRBV20-1 | CSARSKGAITGELFF
- | TRBJ1-1 | - | TRBV20-1 | CSAIYPENTEAFF
- | TRBJ2-7 | few | TRBV6-2/TRBV6-3 | CASSYRTEAARDSYEQYF
TRBD1 | TRBJ2-7 | few | TRBV12-3/TRBV12-4 | CASGGTGPHYEQYF
- | TRBJ2-1 | - | TRBV12-5 | CASGLVPGWSYNEQFF
- | TRBJ1-1 | - | TRBV5-1 | CASSVSVLNTEAFF
TRBD1 | TRBJ1-5 | - | TRBV5-1 | CASSPGTGNSNQPQHF
- | TRBJ2-5 | few | TRBV20-1 | CSARDWETQYF
TRBD1 | TRBJ2-5 | - | TRBV20-1 | CSARENRGQETQYF
- | TRBJ1-1 | few | TRBV20-1 | CSALIRAEAFF
TRBD2 | TRBJ2-2 | few | TRBV11-2 | CASSLELAGRPNTGELFF
- | TRBJ2-3 | - | TRBV10-3 | CACAGAPTDTQYF
- | TRBJ1-3 | few | TRBV20-1 | CSARVGGGNTIYF
- | TRBJ2-1 | few | TRBV5-1 | CASTAGQYNEQFF
- | TRBJ2-2 | few | TRBV4-1 | CASSQKGGRELFF
TRBD2 | TRBJ2-2 | few | TRBV20-1 | CSARDAGLASLGELFF
- | TRBJ1-4 | - | TRBV4-2 | CASSPPRGLDEKLFF
- | TRBJ1-2 | once | TRBV12-3/TRBV12-4 | CASTKWKRYGYTF
- | TRBJ2-1 | few | TRBV21-1 | CASSKAPRGSYNEQFF
- | TRBJ2-1 | - | TRBV12-3/TRBV12-4 | CASRTEARGPYNEQFF
- | TRBJ2-2 | - | TRBV20-1 | CSARADLANTGELFF
- | TRBJ1-1 | - | TRBV4-3 | CASSQDIYRVNTEAFF
- | TRBJ2-5 | - | TRBV5-1 | CASSLSKEETQYF
- | TRBJ2-3 | - | TRBV10-3 | CAIRGTSTDTQYF
TRBD1 | TRBJ1-1 | - | TRBV29-1 | CSVVGTGGGPEAFF
TRBD2 | TRBJ2-5 | - | TRBV4-1 | CASTTTGRVQETQYF
- | TRBJ2-2 | few | TRBV9 | CASSVDPWPGELFF
- | TRBJ2-3 | few | TRBV3-1 | CASSQGHSAGTQYF
- | TRBJ2-7 | few | TRBV6-2/TRBV6-3 | CASSYSRLVNEQYF
- | TRBJ1-2 | - | TRBV7-2 | CASSLGGKSSFGGYTF
TRBD1 | TRBJ2-5 | few | TRBV9 | CASSRDSSYQETQYF
- | TRBJ2-1 | - | TRBV12-3/TRBV12-4 | CASRGGHLRNEQFF
- | TRBJ1-3 | - | TRBV30 | CAWNGPLEEGGNTIYF
- | TRBJ2-1 | - | TRBV28 | CASAPLPGKAADEQFF
- | TRBJ2-2 | many | TRBV4-3 | CASSQGFIFEGGGTGELFF
- | TRBJ2-1 | - | TRBV12-3/TRBV12-4 | CASSLTGKHEQFF
- | TRBJ1-3 | - | TRBV12-3/TRBV12-4 | CASSSPLGLLEGNTIYF
- | TRBJ2-7 | - | TRBV7-9 | CASSPYREISYEQYF